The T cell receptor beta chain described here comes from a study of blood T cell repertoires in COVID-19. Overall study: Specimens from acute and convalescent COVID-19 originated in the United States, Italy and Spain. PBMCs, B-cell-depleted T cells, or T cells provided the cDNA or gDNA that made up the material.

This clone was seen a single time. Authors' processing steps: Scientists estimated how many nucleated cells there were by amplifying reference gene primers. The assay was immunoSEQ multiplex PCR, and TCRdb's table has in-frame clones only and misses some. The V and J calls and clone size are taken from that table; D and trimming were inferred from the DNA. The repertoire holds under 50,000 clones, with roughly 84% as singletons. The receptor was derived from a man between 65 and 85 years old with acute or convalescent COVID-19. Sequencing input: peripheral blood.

The CDR3 here is CASGGGILNNEQFF. The CDR3 DNA sequence: TGTGCCAGCGGGGGGGGGATCTTGAACAATGAGCAGTTCTTC. V is TRBV25-1 and J is TRBJ2-1; 7 positions match TRBD2. The ends lost 8 bases at V and 5 bases at J; junction bases unmatched: 9. This CDR3 is built from 14 residues. Germline-derived CDR1 and CDR2 are MGHDK and SYGVNS.